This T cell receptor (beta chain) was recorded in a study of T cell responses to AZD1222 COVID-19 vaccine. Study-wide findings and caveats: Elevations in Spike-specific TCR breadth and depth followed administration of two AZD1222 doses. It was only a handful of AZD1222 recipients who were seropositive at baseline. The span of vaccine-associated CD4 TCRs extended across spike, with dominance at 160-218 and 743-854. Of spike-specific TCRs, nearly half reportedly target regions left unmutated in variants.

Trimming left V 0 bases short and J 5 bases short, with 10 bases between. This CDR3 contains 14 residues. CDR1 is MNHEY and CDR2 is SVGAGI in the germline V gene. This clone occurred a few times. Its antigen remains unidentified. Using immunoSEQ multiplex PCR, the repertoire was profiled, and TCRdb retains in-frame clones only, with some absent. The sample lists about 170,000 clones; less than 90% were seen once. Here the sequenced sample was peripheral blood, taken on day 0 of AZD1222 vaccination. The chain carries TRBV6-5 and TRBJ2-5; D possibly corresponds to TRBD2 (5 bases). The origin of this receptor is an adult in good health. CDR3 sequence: CASSYSPQRETQYF. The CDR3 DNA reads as TGTGCCAGCAGTTACTCCCCCCAGCGGGAGACCCAGTACTTC.